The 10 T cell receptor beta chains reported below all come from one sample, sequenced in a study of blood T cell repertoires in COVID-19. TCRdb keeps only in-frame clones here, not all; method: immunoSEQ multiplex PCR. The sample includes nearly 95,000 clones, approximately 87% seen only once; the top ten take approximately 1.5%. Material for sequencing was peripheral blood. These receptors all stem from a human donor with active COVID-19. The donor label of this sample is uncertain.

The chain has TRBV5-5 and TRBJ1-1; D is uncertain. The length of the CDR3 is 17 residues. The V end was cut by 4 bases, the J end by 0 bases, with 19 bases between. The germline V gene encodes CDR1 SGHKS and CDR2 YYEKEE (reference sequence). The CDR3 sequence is CASSPRRSPPMNTEAFF. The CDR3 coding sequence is TGTGCCAGCAGCCCCAGGAGGTCTCCACCCATGAACACTGAAGCTTTCTTT.

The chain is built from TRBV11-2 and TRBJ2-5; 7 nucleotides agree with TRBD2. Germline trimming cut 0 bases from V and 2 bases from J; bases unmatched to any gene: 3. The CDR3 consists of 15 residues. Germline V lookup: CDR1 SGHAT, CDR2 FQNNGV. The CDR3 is CASSLDGGIQETQYF. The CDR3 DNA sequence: TGTGCCAGCAGCTTAGACGGGGGGATACAAGAGACCCAGTACTTC.

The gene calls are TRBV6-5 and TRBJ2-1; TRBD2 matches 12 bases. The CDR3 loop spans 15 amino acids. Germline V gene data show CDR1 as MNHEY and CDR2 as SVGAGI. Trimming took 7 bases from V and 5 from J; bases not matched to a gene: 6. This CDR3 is CASKERLAGDNEQFF. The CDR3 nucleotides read TGTGCCAGCAAAGAGAGACTAGCGGGGGACAATGAGCAGTTCTTC.

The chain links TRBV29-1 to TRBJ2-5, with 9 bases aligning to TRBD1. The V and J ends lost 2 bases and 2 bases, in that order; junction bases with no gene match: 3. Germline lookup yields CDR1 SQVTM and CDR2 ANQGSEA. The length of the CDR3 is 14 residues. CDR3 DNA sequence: TGCAGCGTTGAACGAGGGACAGGGCAAGAGACCCAGTACTTC. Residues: CSVERGTGQETQYF.

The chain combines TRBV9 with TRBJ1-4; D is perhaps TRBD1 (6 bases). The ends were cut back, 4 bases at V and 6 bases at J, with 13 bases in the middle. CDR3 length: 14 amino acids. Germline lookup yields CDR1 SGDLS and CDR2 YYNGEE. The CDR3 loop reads CASSPDRPDEKLFF. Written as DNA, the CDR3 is TGTGCCAGCAGCCCAGACAGGCCCGATGAAAAACTGTTTTTT.

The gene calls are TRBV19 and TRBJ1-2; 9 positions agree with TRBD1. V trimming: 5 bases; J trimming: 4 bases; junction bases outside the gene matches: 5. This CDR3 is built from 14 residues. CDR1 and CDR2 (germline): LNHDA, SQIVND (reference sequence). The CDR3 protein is CASSPGTGRYGYTF. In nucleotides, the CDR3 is TGTGCCAGTAGTCCCGGGACAGGGCGCTATGGCTACACCTTC.

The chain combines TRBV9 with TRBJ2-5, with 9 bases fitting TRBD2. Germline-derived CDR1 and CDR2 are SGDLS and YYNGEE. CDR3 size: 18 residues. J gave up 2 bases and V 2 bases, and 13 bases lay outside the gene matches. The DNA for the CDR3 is TGTGCCAGCAGCGTGTCGCGGGGGGGGCGGCGAGATCAAGAGACCCAGTACTTC. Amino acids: CASSVSRGGRRDQETQYF.

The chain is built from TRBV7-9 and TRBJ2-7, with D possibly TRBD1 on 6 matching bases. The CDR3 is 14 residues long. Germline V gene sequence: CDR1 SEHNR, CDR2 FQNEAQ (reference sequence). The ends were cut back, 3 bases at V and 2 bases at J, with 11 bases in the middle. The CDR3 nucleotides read TGTGCCAGCAGCTTTTATGAGGGGGCCTACGAGCAGTACTTC. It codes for CASSFYEGAYEQYF.

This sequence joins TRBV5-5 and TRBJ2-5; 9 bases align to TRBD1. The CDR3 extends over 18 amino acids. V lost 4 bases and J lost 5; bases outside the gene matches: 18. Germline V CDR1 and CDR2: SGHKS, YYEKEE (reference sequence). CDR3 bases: TGTGCCAGCAGCCTCCGGGACAGGGTTGTTTCGTCAGGGGAGACCCAGTACTTC. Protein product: CASSLRDRVVSSGETQYF.

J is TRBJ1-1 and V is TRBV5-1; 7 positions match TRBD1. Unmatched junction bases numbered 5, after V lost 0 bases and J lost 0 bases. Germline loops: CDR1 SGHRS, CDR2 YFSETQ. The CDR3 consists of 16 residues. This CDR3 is CASSLETGRLNTEAFF. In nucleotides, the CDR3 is TGCGCCAGCAGCTTGGAGACAGGGCGCTTGAACACTGAAGCTTTCTTT.